What follows are 17 T cell receptor beta chains derived from one specimen sequenced in a study of cytomegalovirus exposure and HLA in healthy donors. The PCR made use of 60 Vbeta and 13 Jbeta primers. TCRdb's copy holds only in-frame clones and misses some; the assay was immunoSEQ multiplex PCR. The sample lists roughly 150,000 clones; roughly 78% were seen once. The sequenced sample consisted of PBMCs. The receptors originated from a man younger than 45 in good health.

This clone appeared once. The chain is built from TRBV4-1 and TRBJ2-7; D is possibly TRBD2 (5 bases). The CDR3 loop spans 15 amino acids. Looked up from germline, CDR1 is MGHRA and CDR2 is YSYEKL. V lost 4 bases and J 6 bases, leaving 19 bases between the germline ends. CDR3 protein: CASSRQTGVLSEQYF. The CDR3 coding sequence is TGCGCCAGCAGCCGACAAACCGGGGTACTAAGCGAGCAGTACTTC.

CDR3 in amino acids: CAISTGGSYEQYF. The CDR3 nucleotides read TGTGCCATCAGTACAGGGGGCTCCTACGAGCAGTACTTC. The chain links TRBV10-3 to TRBJ2-7; 8 bases align to TRBD1. Germline V gives CDR1 ENHRY, CDR2 SYGVKD. With 5 bases clipped from V and 0 bases from J, the junction kept 0 bases outside the gene matches. CDR3 length: 13 residues.

This sequence joins TRBV4-1 and TRBJ1-2; TRBD1 is a possible D gene (6 bases). The CDR3 is 14 amino acids. Trimming stripped 4 bases from V and 0 bases from J, with 9 bases between. Per germline, CDR1 MGHRA and CDR2 YSYEKL. CDR3 coding DNA: TGCGCCAGCAGCCCCCAGGGGTCTAACTATGGCTACACCTTC. Encoded protein: CASSPQGSNYGYTF.

As for this clone: The same CDR3 also results from other DNA sequences found in this sample. The chain uses TRBV28 and TRBJ2-7; 8 nucleotides line up with TRBD2. The V gene's germline CDR1 is MDHEN and CDR2 SYDVKM. With 9 bases clipped from V and 0 bases from J, the junction kept 10 bases outside the gene matches. This CDR3 spans 15 amino acids. The CDR3 coding sequence is TGTGCCAGTAACCCCCGGGGGGGTGGCTCCTACGAGCAGTACTTC. It specifies CASNPRGGGSYEQYF. Full variable domain (missing parts from reference TRBV28 and TRBJ2-7): DVKVTQSSRYLVKRTGEKVFLECVQDMDHENMFWYRQDPGLGLRLIYFSYDVKMKEKGDIPEGYSVSREKKERFSLILESASTNQTSMYLCASNPRGGGSYEQYFGPGTRLTVT.

As regards this clone: One end of the junction fails to match germline, which may point to a read error. The chain uses TRBV7-9 and TRBJ2-1, with 7 bases identical to TRBD2. The CDR3 sequence is 16 residues long. The germline CDR1 and CDR2 sequences are SEHNR and FQNEAQ (reference sequence). The CDR3 nucleotides are TGTTCCAGCAGTCCTAATGGCGGGAGCTCCTACAATGAGCAGTTCTTC. It is translated as CSSSPNGGSSYNEQFF.

V gene TRBV27 combines with J gene TRBJ2-7, with D perhaps TRBD2 (6 bases). Between the trimmed V and J ends, which lost 10 bases and 0 bases, there was a span of 16 bases. Looked up from germline, CDR1 is MNHEY and CDR2 is SMNVEV (reference sequence). There are 14 residues in the CDR3. CDR3 sequence (DNA): TGTGCCACCTGGAGCGGGCTGAGCTCCTACGAGCAGTACTTC. Amino acid sequence: CATWSGLSSYEQYF.

The chain is built from TRBV5-1 and TRBJ1-2; 12 nucleotides match TRBD1. Trimming took 2 bases from V and 8 from J; bases not matched to a gene: 7. The CDR3 consists of 15 residues. The germline V gene has CDR1 SGHRS and CDR2 YFSETQ. The CDR3 is CASSLGTGGAWGYTF. The CDR3 DNA reads as TGCGCCAGCAGCTTAGGGACAGGGGGCGCATGGGGCTACACCTTC.

The gene calls are TRBV5-8 and TRBJ1-1; D is unclear. The V end was cut by 0 bases, the J end by 6 bases, with 3 bases between. The CDR3 is 11 residues long. Germline-derived CDR1 and CDR2 are SGHTS and YDEGEE. Written as DNA, the CDR3 is TGTGCCAGCAGCTTGGACTCTGAAGCTTTCTTT. Translating it yields CASSLDSEAFF.

This rearrangement joins TRBV6-1 to TRBJ1-1; tentatively, D is TRBD1 (6 bases). V was cut by 6 bases and J by 2 bases, with 13 bases left in between. Germline CDR1 is MNHNS and CDR2 is SASEGT. The CDR3 is 14 amino acids. CDR3 loop: CASSLGHTNTEAFF. The CDR3 DNA reads TGTGCCAGCAGCCTGGGACACACAAACACTGAAGCTTTCTTT.

This clone was recorded only once. The CDR3 end shows no conserved phenylalanine or tryptophan, and so a read error is likely. V is TRBV7-9 and J is TRBJ1-2; 7 bases fit TRBD1. Germline V gene lookup returns CDR1 SEHNR and CDR2 FQNEAQ (reference sequence). The CDR3 contains 15 residues. The CDR3 reads CSSSGPGQKNYGYTL. In DNA form, the CDR3 reads TGTTCCAGCAGCGGACCGGGACAGAAAAACTATGGCTACACCCTC.

The V and J genes are TRBV6-5 and TRBJ2-3, with a tentative D call TRBD1 (6 bases). V lost 4 bases and J lost 13, with 21 bases in between. CDR1 and CDR2 from the germline V gene are MNHEY and SVGAGI. This CDR3 has 14 amino acids. This CDR3 is CASSLSRGSGDEYF. The CDR3 nucleotides are TGTGCCAGCAGTTTATCGAGGGGGAGTGGGGACGAGTATTTT.

The V and J genes are TRBV11-3 and TRBJ1-1; D may be TRBD1 (5 bases). This CDR3 region has 14 residues. Germline lookup yields CDR1 SGHNT and CDR2 YENEEA. V was shortened by 1 base and J by 1 base, with 7 bases between the two germline ends. The CDR3 bases are TGTGCCAGCAGCTTAGGCGACAGGAACACTGAAGCTTTCTTT. Encoded protein: CASSLGDRNTEAFF.

This chain uses TRBV4-2 with TRBJ2-7, with unresolved D. The CDR3 spans 14 residues. Germline V gene sequence: CDR1 LGHNA, CDR2 YNFKEQ. Trimming shortened V by 6 bases and J by 2 bases, and 14 bases separated the two germline ends. The CDR3 protein is CASRSVGSAYEQYF. CDR3 coding DNA: TGTGCCAGCAGGAGCGTGGGTTCGGCCTACGAGCAGTACTTC.

V gene TRBV11-1 combines with J gene TRBJ1-1; possibly TRBD1 for D (6 bases). Trimming took 4 bases from V and 2 from J, leaving 14 bases between them. This CDR3 region has 15 residues. CDR1 and CDR2 from the germline V gene are SGHAT and FQDESV (reference sequence). This chain's CDR3 is CASSYGGQPNTEAFF. As DNA, the CDR3 is TGTGCCAGCAGCTACGGAGGACAGCCAAACACTGAAGCTTTCTTT.

The chain is built from TRBV10-3 and TRBJ2-5, with 8 bases matching TRBD1. V lost 6 bases to trimming and J lost 4 bases; unmatched junction nucleotides: 13. This CDR3 is 16 amino acids long. The germline gives CDR1 ENHRY, CDR2 SYGVKD. In nucleotides, the CDR3 is TGTGCCATCAGCAAGATAGGGACAGGAGGAGGAGAGACCCAGTACTTC. This codes for CAISKIGTGGGETQYF.

The rearrangement links TRBV10-3 to TRBJ2-1; 9 nucleotides line up with TRBD2. The length of the CDR3 is 14 residues. From germline, CDR1 is ENHRY and CDR2 SYGVKD. V lost 10 bases, J lost 2 bases, and 6 bases stayed unmatched. In DNA, the CDR3 is TGTGCCACCCGAACTAGCGGGCCCTACAATGAGCAGTTCTTC. It specifies CATRTSGPYNEQFF.

This clone has a handful of counts. CDR3 amino acids: CASSQGTVPEQYF. The CDR3 DNA reads TGTGCCAGCAGCCAAGGGACAGTCCCCGAGCAGTACTTC. The chain is built from TRBV14 and TRBJ2-7; D is perhaps TRBD1 (6 bases). Germline V gene data show CDR1 as SGHDN and CDR2 as FVKESK. The V and J ends lost 1 base and 6 bases respectively, with 10 bases between them. This CDR3 has 13 residues. Looking up the rest from reference TRBV14 and TRBJ2-7 gives the full variable domain: EAGVTQFPSHSVIEKGQTVTLRCDPISGHDNLYWYRRVMGKEIKFLLHFVKESKQDESGMPNNRFLAERTGGTYSTLKVQPAELEDSGVYFCASSQGTVPEQYFGPGTRLTVT.